This TCR beta chain stems from a study of blood T cells in healthy people across ages. Together with a sample-barcoded 5' primer, a J-beta primer mix was included in a second PCR lasting roughly 6 to 12 cycles. TCRdb analysed the 5' RACE reads with MiXCR anew, one entry per CDR3 protein. The table has roughly 1.5 million distinct CDR3 sequences, about 42% seen once. Germline lookup yields CDR1 SQVTM and CDR2 ANQGSEA. The CDR3 is 12 residues long. V lost 8 bases to trimming and J lost 5 bases, with 15 bases between them. The sequenced sample consisted of blood. The genes are TRBV29-1 and TRBJ2-5, with a tentative D call TRBD1 (6 bases). This TCR was sampled from a woman younger than 30 in good health. The CDR3 nucleotides read TGCAGCTTCACCCCGAGGGGGGAGACCCAGTACTTC. Its protein product is CSFTPRGETQYF.